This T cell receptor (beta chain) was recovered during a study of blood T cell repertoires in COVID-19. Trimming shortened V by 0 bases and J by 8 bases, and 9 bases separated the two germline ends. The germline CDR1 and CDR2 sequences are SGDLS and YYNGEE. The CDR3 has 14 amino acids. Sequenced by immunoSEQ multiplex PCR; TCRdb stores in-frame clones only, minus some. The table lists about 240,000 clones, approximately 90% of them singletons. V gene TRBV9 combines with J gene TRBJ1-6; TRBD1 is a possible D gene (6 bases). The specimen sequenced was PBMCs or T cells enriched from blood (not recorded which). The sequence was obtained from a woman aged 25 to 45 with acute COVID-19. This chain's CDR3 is CASSVGSGDSPLHF. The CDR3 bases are TGTGCCAGCAGCGTAGGTTCAGGGGATTCACCCCTCCACTTT.